One and the same sample provided the 2 T cell receptor beta chains below, sequenced in a study of neurological immune-mediated disorders. TCRdb re-analysed the 5' RACE reads in MiXCR, keeping a single row per CDR3 protein. The top ten hold under 6% of the sample, which has over 45,000 distinct CDR3 sequences, about 3.5% seen once. Material for sequencing was PBMCs. Source of these receptors: a man aged 35 to 55 with multiple sclerosis.

This clonotype was found many times. The rearrangement joins TRBV20-1 to TRBJ2-5; TRBD1 agrees at 7 bases. The CDR3 is 17 amino acids. CDR1 DFQATT and CDR2 SNEGSKA come from the germline V gene (reference sequence). After removal of 2 bases from V and 5 bases from J, the junction contained 17 bases not matched to a gene. Written as DNA, the CDR3 is TGCAGTGCTAGACCTCGAGGGGGCGCGGGTAGGGTGGAGACCCAGTACTTC. It translates to CSARPRGGAGRVETQYF.

This clonotype was recorded at least ten times. The DNA for the CDR3 is TGTGCCAGCAGCTTGTACGGACCCTACGAGCAGTACTTC. Amino acid sequence: CASSLYGPYEQYF. The chain recombines TRBV5-5 with TRBJ2-7; unclear D gene. Between the trimmed V and J ends, which lost 1 base and 2 bases, there was a span of 7 bases. CDR1 is SGHKS and CDR2 is YYEKEE in the germline V gene (reference sequence). The CDR3 runs 13 residues.